These 24 T cell receptor beta chains share one sample of origin, sequenced in a study of blood T cell repertoires in COVID-19. TCRdb's copy holds only in-frame clones and misses some; the assay was immunoSEQ multiplex PCR. The sample includes roughly 200,000 clones, roughly 86% seen only once; the top ten take over 7.5%. Sequencing was done on a sample of PBMCs or T cells enriched from blood (not recorded which). These receptors were obtained from a woman aged 25 to 39 who had recovered from COVID-19.

V and J are TRBV7-9 and TRBJ2-2; the match to TRBD1 covers 8 bases. This CDR3 has 16 residues. Trimming at V came to 2 bases and at J to 4 bases, leaving 6 bases not matched to a gene. The germline CDR1 and CDR2 sequences are SEHNR and FQNEAQ (reference sequence). CDR3: CASSLRTGLGTGELFF. The CDR3 region has the DNA TGTGCCAGCAGCTTAAGGACAGGGCTTGGCACCGGGGAGCTGTTTTTT.

There are a few counts of this clone. The V and J genes are TRBV5-1 and TRBJ2-7, with a weak D call TRBD2 (5 bases). The CDR3 is 15 residues long. In germline, CDR1 is SGHRS, CDR2 YFSETQ. Trimming took off 7 bases at V and 2 bases at J, with 19 bases between the two ends. CDR3 nucleotides: TGCGCCAGCTCCGCCCTAGCTGGGGAGACCTACGAGCAGTACTTC. Amino acid sequence: CASSALAGETYEQYF.

The genes are TRBV7-9 and TRBJ2-3, with D possibly matching TRBD1 (6 bases). Germline values: CDR1 SEHNR, CDR2 FQNEAQ (reference sequence). The CDR3 is 13 residues long. V was clipped by 11 bases and J by 6 bases, with 18 bases between them. In DNA, the CDR3 is TGTGCCGAGGGGGACGTACGGTTTGATACGCAGTATTTT. This encodes CAEGDVRFDTQYF.

This rearrangement joins TRBV5-1 to TRBJ1-2; possible D gene TRBD1, 5 bases. Germline CDR1 and CDR2: SGHRS and YFSETQ. The CDR3 is 13 residues long. The ends were cut back, 4 bases at V and 4 bases at J, with 11 bases in the middle. The CDR3 loop reads CASSPDQGYGYTF. DNA of the CDR3: TGCGCCAGCAGCCCGGATCAGGGCTATGGCTACACCTTC.

The rearrangement joins TRBV6-5 to TRBJ2-7, with no clear D. The ends were cut back, 4 bases at V and 4 bases at J, with 5 bases in the middle. This CDR3 has 11 amino acids. CDR1 MNHEY and CDR2 SVGAGI come from the germline V gene. In DNA, the CDR3 is TGTGCCAGCAGTTTCCAATACGAGCAGTACTTC. This translates into CASSFQYEQYF.

The chain couples TRBV7-9 to TRBJ2-5, with 8 bases fitting TRBD1. CDR1 and CDR2 from the germline V gene are SEHNR and FQNEAQ (reference sequence). CDR3 length: 15 residues. The junction had 7 bases not matched to a gene; V was cut back by 4 bases and J by 3 bases. The CDR3 DNA sequence: TGTGCCAGCAGCTACCGGACAGGGACCGAAGAGACCCAGTACTTC. Translated, it gives CASSYRTGTEETQYF. The full variable domain, its missing parts supplied by reference TRBV7-9 and TRBJ2-5, is DTGVSQNPRHKITKRGQNVTFRCDPISEHNRLYWYRQTLGQGPEFLTYFQNEAQLEKSRLLSDRFSAERPKGSFSTLEIQRTEQGDSAMYLCASSYRTGTEETQYFGPGTRLLVL.

This clone was observed once. The chain recombines TRBV7-9 with TRBJ1-1; 8 bases are a match to TRBD1. Looked up from germline, CDR1 is SEHNR and CDR2 is FQNEAQ (reference sequence). Trimming cost V 3 bases and J 4 bases; bases outside gene matches: 1. The CDR3 totals 13 residues. The CDR3 DNA sequence: TGTGCCAGCAGCTTGGACAGGGCCACTGAAGCTTTCTTT. This sequence encodes CASSLDRATEAFF.

The chain recombines TRBV5-1 with TRBJ1-1, with 7 bases aligning to TRBD1. Germline trimming cut 4 bases from V and 0 bases from J; bases unmatched to any gene: 6. The CDR3 is 15 amino acids. CDR1 is SGHRS, CDR2 YFSETQ, per germline. CDR3: CASSPGQYLNTEAFF. CDR3 coding DNA: TGCGCCAGCAGCCCGGGACAGTACTTGAACACTGAAGCTTTCTTT. Full variable domain (missing parts from reference TRBV5-1 and TRBJ1-1): KAGVTQTPRYLIKTRGQQVTLSCSPISGHRSVSWYQQTPGQGLQFLFEYFSETQRNKGNFPGRFSGRQFSNSRSEMNVSTLELGDSALYLCASSPGQYLNTEAFFGQGTRLTVV.

The rearrangement uses TRBV30 and TRBJ2-3, with D possibly TRBD2 on 5 matching bases. The V gene's germline CDR1 is GTSNPN and CDR2 SVGIG (reference sequence). CDR3 length: 12 residues. V lost 7 bases, J lost 2 bases, and 10 bases lay in between. The CDR3 reads CASNRDTDTQYF. The CDR3, as DNA: TGTGCCTCCAACCGGGACACAGATACGCAGTATTTT.

The sample holds a few counts of this clone. The chain carries TRBV7-2 and TRBJ2-7; a possible D gene is TRBD2 (5 bases). This CDR3 region has 14 residues. V was trimmed by 3 bases and J by 2 bases, leaving 11 bases between them. Germline loops: CDR1 SGHTA, CDR2 FQGNSA. As DNA, the CDR3 is TGTGCCAGCAGCTTTCGGAGAGCGGCCTACGAGCAGTACTTC. Protein: CASSFRRAAYEQYF.

The genes are TRBV3-1 (or the pseudogene TRBV3-2) and TRBJ1-1; 9 positions match TRBD1. V trimming: 4 bases; J trimming: 3 bases; junction bases outside the gene matches: 12. This CDR3 is built from 17 residues. CDR1 and CDR2 (germline): LGHDT, YNNKEL (reference sequence). The CDR3 nucleotides read TGTGCCAGCAGCCGGACCAGAAGACAGGGGGGCGACACTGAAGCTTTCTTT. This encodes CASSRTRRQGGDTEAFF.

The chain employs TRBV3-1 (or the pseudogene TRBV3-2) and TRBJ2-1; 7 bases line up with TRBD2. Germline V CDR1 and CDR2: LGHDT, YNNKEL (reference sequence). CDR3 length: 16 amino acids. The V and J ends lost 1 base and 10 bases, in that order; junction bases with no gene match: 13. The CDR3 DNA sequence: TGTGCCAGCAGCCAAGTTCTCCTAGCGGCCACTTCGGAGCAGTTCTTC. It translates to CASSQVLLAATSEQFF.

This clone appeared a few times. The genes are TRBV7-6 and TRBJ1-3; D is ambiguous. The CDR3 consists of 15 residues. Germline CDR1 SGHVS, CDR2 FNYEAQ. With 5 bases removed from V and 0 bases from J, the gap between germline ends came to 11 bases. CDR3 loop: CASSPHFDSGNTIYF. CDR3 in DNA: TGTGCCAGCAGCCCCCACTTTGACTCTGGAAACACCATATATTTT.

V is TRBV30 and J is TRBJ2-5; D may be TRBD2 (5 bases). The CDR3 has 14 residues. The V end was cut by 5 bases, the J end by 4 bases, with 17 bases between. The germline V gene has CDR1 GTSNPN and CDR2 SVGIG (reference sequence). The CDR3 nucleotides are TGTGCCTGGGATCGGGCCGGTGGAGGAGAGACCCAGTACTTC. Translated, it gives CAWDRAGGGETQYF.

J is TRBJ1-1 and V is TRBV29-1; 10 nucleotides align to TRBD1. The CDR3 consists of 13 residues. V shed 8 bases, J shed 7 bases, and the junction held 10 bases outside the gene matches. Germline CDR1 is SQVTM and CDR2 is ANQGSEA. In DNA form, the CDR3 reads TGCAGCACCCGGGACAGGGGCACGAATGAAGCTTTCTTT. Protein product: CSTRDRGTNEAFF. Full variable domain (outside the CDR3, taken from reference TRBV29-1 and TRBJ1-1): SAVISQKPSRDICQRGTSLTIQCQVDSQVTMMFWYRQQPGQSLTLIATANQGSEATYESGFVIDKFPISRPNLTFSTLTVSNMSPEDSSIYLCSTRDRGTNEAFFGQGTRLTVV.

The rearrangement joins TRBV5-4 to TRBJ1-6; TRBD1 might be the D (5 bases). Trimming cost V 6 bases and J 4 bases, with 14 bases left between them. The CDR3 consists of 15 residues. Germline CDR1 reads SGHNT; CDR2 reads YYREEE (reference sequence). The DNA for the CDR3 is TGTGCCAGCACCCAGTGGGGGGGTTATAATTCACCCCTCCACTTT. It codes for CASTQWGGYNSPLHF.

The J gene is TRBJ2-1, the V gene TRBV7-8; no clear D. The CDR3 contains 13 residues. Germline CDR1 SGHVS, CDR2 FQNEAQ. Trimming shortened V by 0 bases and J by 6 bases, and 6 bases separated the two germline ends. In nucleotides, the CDR3 is TGTGCCAGCAGCTTAGCTTTTCTCAATGAGCAGTTCTTC. It codes for CASSLAFLNEQFF. Supplemented by reference TRBV7-8 and TRBJ2-1, the full variable domain reads GAGVSQSPRYKVAKRGQDVALRCDPISGHVSLFWYQQALGQGPEFLTYFQNEAQLDKSGLPSDRFFAERPEGSVSTLKIQRTQQEDSAVYLCASSLAFLNEQFFGPGTRLTVL.

The genes are TRBV29-1 and TRBJ2-7, with D perhaps matching TRBD2 (6 bases). Trimming stripped 6 bases from V and 2 bases from J, with 14 bases between. This CDR3 has 13 residues. Germline V gene lookup returns CDR1 SQVTM and CDR2 ANQGSEA. This CDR3 reads CSVESGETYEQYF. CDR3 nucleotides: TGCAGCGTAGAATCGGGGGAAACCTACGAGCAGTACTTC.

This clone has more than one count but fewer than ten. V is TRBV19 and J is TRBJ2-1; 9 bases are shared with TRBD1. J was trimmed by 8 bases and V by 1 base; bases with no gene match: 3. Germline V gives CDR1 LNHDA, CDR2 SQIVND (reference sequence). The CDR3 has 14 amino acids. CDR3 region: CASSIGGQGYEQFF. In nucleotides, the CDR3 is TGTGCCAGTAGTATAGGGGGACAGGGCTATGAGCAGTTCTTC.

The chain links TRBV23-1 to TRBJ2-7, with D unclear. TRBV23-1 is an ORF, and what it does is uncertain. Trimming left V 8 bases short and J 0 bases short, with 14 bases between. This CDR3 is built from 14 residues. In DNA form, the CDR3 reads TGCGCCAGCCCCCCTATTACAGTCTCCTACGAGCAGTACTTC. It translates to CASPPITVSYEQYF.

This clone was picked up one time. In DNA, the CDR3 is TGTGCCAGCAGAGAAGACAGGGCATTCGGAAACACCATATATTTT. Translation gives CASREDRAFGNTIYF. This chain uses TRBV7-7 with TRBJ1-3; 7 nucleotides match TRBD1. V lost 6 bases to trimming and J lost 4 bases; unmatched junction nucleotides: 9. Germline lookup yields CDR1 SSHAT and CDR2 FNYEAQ (reference sequence). The CDR3 runs 15 residues.

J is TRBJ2-1 and V is TRBV5-6; D is ambiguous. Trimming pared 0 bases from V and 5 bases from J, leaving 6 bases between. This CDR3 comprises 13 residues. Germline assignment: CDR1 SGHDT and CDR2 YYEEEE. The CDR3 region has the DNA TGTGCCAGCAGCTTGGTGGTAGACAATGAGCAGTTCTTC. Its translation is CASSLVVDNEQFF.

The chain is built from TRBV9 and TRBJ2-1; 11 positions agree with TRBD2. CDR3 length: 16 amino acids. CDR1 and CDR2 (germline): SGDLS, YYNGEE. The trim removed 3 bases at V and 8 bases at J, leaving 10 bases unmatched. The CDR3 bases are TGTGCCAGCAGCGGTCGGGCTAGCGGGAGGATATATGAGCAGTTCTTC. The encoded protein is CASSGRASGRIYEQFF.

The chain links TRBV2 to TRBJ2-1, with D tentatively TRBD1 (6 bases). Trimming left V 4 bases short and J 9 bases short, with 10 bases between. CDR1 is SNHLY and CDR2 is FYNNEI in the germline V gene. This CDR3 comprises 12 residues. The DNA of the CDR3 is TGTGCCAGCAGTGGACAGGATGGTGAGCAGTTCTTC. It is translated as CASSGQDGEQFF.